A single sample is the source of the 8 T cell receptor beta chains below, sequenced in a study of Graves' ophthalmopathy and Graves' hyperthyroidism. CDR3 regions of TCR beta were amplified from RNA transcripts. Second-round multiplex PCR came after a first-round RT-PCR that employed HTBI primers. TCRdb re-called the multiplex PCR reads through MiXCR, storing one row per CDR3 protein. This sample has 600,000 to 950,000 distinct CDR3 sequences, with roughly two fifths found just once. Input material: peripheral blood. The receptors stem from an adult man with Graves' ophthalmopathy.

About this clonotype: Mismatch with germline at one junction end may stem from a read error. This chain links TRBV24-1 with TRBJ1-5; D call uncertain. Germline V gives CDR1 KGHDR, CDR2 SFDVKD. The length of the CDR3 is 15 residues. CDR3 in DNA: TGTGCCAGCAGTCCCCCGAATTCGTGGAATCAGCCCCAGCATTTT. This sequence encodes CASSPPNSWNQPQHF.

Many counts were recorded for this clonotype. The chain couples TRBV7-8 to TRBJ2-7, with TRBD2 matching over 9 bases. This CDR3 is 16 amino acids long. After removal of 1 base from V and 7 bases from J, the junction contained 11 bases not matched to a gene. Germline loops: CDR1 SGHVS, CDR2 FQNEAQ. The CDR3 sequence is CASSLEHSGGMREQYF. The CDR3 DNA follows: TGTGCCAGCAGCTTAGAGCACAGCGGGGGGATGAGGGAGCAGTACTTC.

This clonotype has just a few counts. J is TRBJ1-5 and V is TRBV10-3; 9 nucleotides line up with TRBD1. CDR3 size: 14 residues. V dropped 5 bases and J dropped 11; count of bases not matched to a gene: 10. The V gene's germline CDR1 is ENHRY and CDR2 SYGVKD. CDR3 sequence reads: CAISKRTGEETQHF. CDR3 in DNA: TGTGCCATCAGTAAGCGGACAGGGGAAGAGACCCAGCATTTT.

This clonotype appeared a few times. The chain has TRBV7-2 and TRBJ1-2; TRBD1 matches 8 bases. Germline values: CDR1 SGHTA, CDR2 FQGNSA. The V and J ends lost 1 base and 2 bases, in that order; junction bases with no gene match: 6. The length of the CDR3 is 16 residues. CDR3: CASSLGGQGANYGYTF. CDR3 DNA sequence: TGTGCCAGCAGCTTAGGTGGACAGGGCGCCAACTATGGCTACACCTTC. The whole variable domain, filled in from reference TRBV7-2 and TRBJ1-2, reads GAGVSQSPSNKVTEKGKDVELRCDPISGHTALYWYRQSLGQGLEFLIYFQGNSAPDKSGLPSDRFSAERTGGSVSTLTIQRTQQEDSAVYLCASSLGGQGANYGYTFGSGTRLTVV.

In nucleotides, the CDR3 is TGTGCCAGCCCCCCGGGCAGGTTGGGAGCCTACGAGCAGTACTTC. It yields the protein CASPPGRLGAYEQYF. The chain carries TRBV6-1 and TRBJ2-7, with D maybe TRBD2 (5 bases). Trimming removed 8 bases at V and 2 bases at J, with 19 bases between. The CDR3 spans 15 residues. From germline, CDR1 is MNHNS and CDR2 SASEGT.

This clonotype was detected only a few times. The J gene is TRBJ1-1, the V gene TRBV7-2; D call uncertain. Germline CDR1 reads SGHTA; CDR2 reads FQGNSA. Trimming shortened V by 2 bases and J by 3 bases, and 13 bases separated the two germline ends. The CDR3 runs 15 residues. The CDR3 DNA follows: TGTGCCAGCAGCTTACACGGGGTATTGGACACTGAAGCTTTCTTT. Protein sequence: CASSLHGVLDTEAFF. The full variable domain, with the rest looked up from reference TRBV7-2 and TRBJ1-1, is GAGVSQSPSNKVTEKGKDVELRCDPISGHTALYWYRQSLGQGLEFLIYFQGNSAPDKSGLPSDRFSAERTGGSVSTLTIQRTQQEDSAVYLCASSLHGVLDTEAFFGQGTRLTVV.

This clonotype was seen repeatedly, ten times or more. The chain couples TRBV20-1 to TRBJ2-7; D uncertain. The CDR3 runs to 14 residues. Germline CDR1 reads DFQATT; CDR2 reads SNEGSKA (reference sequence). Trimming stripped 5 bases from V and 2 bases from J, with 16 bases between. CDR3 protein: CSARPGDDPYEQYF. The CDR3 region has the DNA TGCAGTGCTCGTCCAGGCGACGACCCCTACGAGCAGTACTTC.

The chain combines TRBV11-2 with TRBJ2-2; D not resolved. The V gene's germline CDR1 is SGHAT and CDR2 FQNNGV. The CDR3 sequence is 16 residues long. V lost 1 base and J 3 bases, leaving 12 bases between the germline ends. CDR3 coding DNA: TGTGCCAGCAGCTTAGCGCCGAAAGCCCACACCGGGGAGCTGTTTTTT. This codes for CASSLAPKAHTGELFF. Full variable domain (outside the CDR3, taken from reference TRBV11-2 and TRBJ2-2): EAGVAQSPRYKIIEKRQSVAFWCNPISGHATLYWYQQILGQGPKLLIQFQNNGVVDDSQLPKDRFSAERLKGVDSTLKIQPAKLEDSAVYLCASSLAPKAHTGELFFGEGSRLTVL.